These 16 T cell receptor beta chains originate from one sample sequenced in a study of shared clonotypes between healthy human individuals (dated by TCRdb to 2018 to 2021). For the CD8 naive samples, CD45RO-negative cells were positively selected for CCR7, yielding a CD45RA+CCR7+ population from which TemRA cells were excluded. Library method: the immunoSEQ multiplex PCR assay. Imported from immuneACCESS, the table was reduced by TCRdb to in-frame sequences with V and J called. These copies leave out some clones; in studies compared against another copy, an unresolved V gene accounts for under half, and the cause of the remainder is not known. Counted in this sample were over 2 million clones; over 85% of them appeared once. The ten most abundant clones make up about 1.1% of the sample. Sequences were obtained from naive CD8+ T cells sorted from blood. This specimen's cell subset or site label, interpreted: CD45RA+CCR7+. Receptors were obtained from a man younger than 30 in good health.

The chain recombines TRBV5-1 with TRBJ2-7; D possibly corresponds to TRBD2 (5 bases). Looked up from germline, CDR1 is SGHRS and CDR2 is YFSETQ. The CDR3 sequence is 13 residues long. The germline V and J ends were trimmed by 5 bases and 2 bases, with 11 bases remaining between them. In DNA, the CDR3 is TGCGCCAGCAGATTGAGCGGTACCTACGAGCAGTACTTC. Protein: CASRLSGTYEQYF.

This chain joins TRBV27 and TRBJ2-5, with 9 bases aligning to TRBD2. The ends lost 5 bases at V and 8 bases at J; junction bases unmatched: 12. CDR1 and CDR2 (germline): MNHEY, SMNVEV (reference sequence). There are 15 residues in the CDR3. CDR3 sequence: CASSNVISGGLTQYF. The CDR3, as DNA: TGTGCCAGCAGTAACGTAATTAGCGGGGGCCTCACCCAGTACTTC.

The table lists this clone with a count of one. The rearrangement links TRBV2 to TRBJ2-3; D gene uncertain. Trimming pared 5 bases from V and 0 bases from J, leaving 9 bases between. This CDR3 comprises 14 residues. Germline V gives CDR1 SNHLY, CDR2 FYNNEI. Here the CDR3 DNA reads TGTGCCAGCAGTTTTACAACTAGCACAGATACGCAGTATTTT. This codes for CASSFTTSTDTQYF.

The gene calls are TRBV27 and TRBJ2-2; tentative D call: TRBD1 (6 bases). Looked up from germline, CDR1 is MNHEY and CDR2 is SMNVEV (reference sequence). V was cut by 2 bases and J by 6 bases, with 10 bases left in between. The length of the CDR3 is 14 residues. The CDR3: CASSLATGSGELFF. Here the CDR3 DNA reads TGTGCCAGCAGTTTAGCGACAGGATCCGGGGAGCTGTTTTTT.

Regarding this clone: Other nucleotide sequences in the sample specify the same CDR3. The chain is built from TRBV5-4 and TRBJ2-7; D may be TRBD1 or TRBD2 (6 bases each). The germline V and J ends were trimmed by 5 bases and 0 bases, with 12 bases remaining between them. Germline V CDR1 and CDR2: SGHNT, YYREEE (reference sequence). This CDR3 region has 14 residues. The CDR3 sequence: CASSLGGFSYEQYF. The CDR3, as DNA: TGTGCCAGCAGTTTAGGGGGGTTCTCCTACGAGCAGTACTTC.

The V gene is TRBV11-3, the J gene TRBJ2-1, with D perhaps matching TRBD1 (8 bases). CDR1 is SGHNT, CDR2 YENEEA, per germline. The V and J ends lost 1 base and 8 bases respectively, with 21 bases between them. The CDR3 contains 17 residues. The chain's CDR3 is CASSLAETGEGADEQFF. CDR3 bases: TGTGCCAGCAGCTTAGCGGAGACAGGGGAGGGAGCCGATGAGCAGTTCTTC.

The chain uses TRBV23-1 and TRBJ2-5; the D gene is possibly TRBD1 (5 bases). TRBV23-1 is noted as an ORF with a role that remains uncertain. This CDR3 contains 13 residues. The V end was cut by 3 bases, the J end by 2 bases, with 7 bases between. The CDR3 DNA sequence: TGCGCCAGCAGTCAGCGACAGCAAGAGACCCAGTACTTC. Protein product: CASSQRQQETQYF.

V is TRBV18 and J is TRBJ2-5; TRBD1 is a possible D gene (6 bases). Per germline, CDR1 KGHSH and CDR2 LQKENI. V was shortened by 2 bases and J by 0 bases, with 16 bases between the two germline ends. The CDR3 extends over 17 amino acids. The CDR3 sequence is CASSPSSGDRYQETQYF. The DNA for the CDR3 is TGTGCCAGCTCACCATCCTCGGGCGACAGGTACCAAGAGACCCAGTACTTC. Combining the CDR3 with reference TRBV18 and TRBJ2-5 gives the whole variable domain NAGVMQNPRHLVRRRGQEARLRCSPMKGHSHVYWYRQLPEEGLKFMVYLQKENIIDESGMPKERFSAEFPKEGPSILRIQQVVRGDSAAYFCASSPSSGDRYQETQYFGPGTRLLVL.

The chain has TRBV30 and TRBJ1-4, with TRBD1 as a possible D gene (6 bases). Germline V gene lookup returns CDR1 GTSNPN and CDR2 SVGIG (reference sequence). This CDR3 is built from 13 residues. V shed 3 bases and J shed 16 bases, with 21 bases lying between them. The CDR3, as DNA: TGTGCCTGGAGCGAAAGTCTCGGGACAAAGGCGTTTTTT. This codes for CAWSESLGTKAFF.

The chain couples TRBV7-9 to TRBJ2-2; possible D gene TRBD2, 5 bases. This CDR3 has 16 amino acids. V lost 2 bases to trimming and J lost 4 bases, with 14 bases between them. Germline CDR1 is SEHNR and CDR2 is FQNEAQ (reference sequence). The CDR3 loop reads CASSLPIGNPTGELFF. CDR3 DNA sequence: TGTGCCAGCAGCTTACCCATCGGGAACCCCACCGGGGAGCTGTTTTTT.

This clone appeared a few times. The CDR3 coding sequence is TGTGCCAGCACGGCGGACAGAAGTTTGTACGAGCAGTACTTC. Amino acids: CASTADRSLYEQYF. V and J are TRBV6-1 and TRBJ2-7; D is possibly TRBD1 (6 bases). Germline values: CDR1 MNHNS, CDR2 SASEGT. The length of the CDR3 is 14 residues. Trimming left V 7 bases short and J 4 bases short, with 17 bases between.

The CDR3 spells CAWSPNSDSEQYF. In DNA, the CDR3 is TGTGCCTGGAGCCCAAACTCCGATAGCGAGCAGTACTTC. The gene calls are TRBV30 and TRBJ2-7; D is ambiguous. V dropped 3 bases and J dropped 6 bases, with 15 bases sitting between them. The CDR3 contains 13 residues. Germline lookup yields CDR1 GTSNPN and CDR2 SVGIG (reference sequence). Full variable domain (missing parts from reference TRBV30 and TRBJ2-7): SQTIHQWPATLVQPVGSPLSLECTVEGTSNPNLYWYRQAAGRGLQLLFYSVGIGQISSEVPQNLSASRPQDRQFILSSKKLLLSDSGFYLCAWSPNSDSEQYFGPGTRLTVT.

This sequence joins TRBV5-1 and TRBJ2-7, with unresolved D. The V gene's germline CDR1 is SGHRS and CDR2 YFSETQ. The CDR3 sequence is 14 residues long. V gave up 0 bases and J gave up 3 bases, with 10 bases separating them. CDR3 region: CASSLDPNGYEQYF. As DNA, the CDR3 is TGCGCCAGCAGCTTGGATCCCAATGGCTACGAGCAGTACTTC. Together with reference TRBV5-1 and TRBJ2-7, the CDR3 gives the full variable domain: KAGVTQTPRYLIKTRGQQVTLSCSPISGHRSVSWYQQTPGQGLQFLFEYFSETQRNKGNFPGRFSGRQFSNSRSEMNVSTLELGDSALYLCASSLDPNGYEQYFGPGTRLTVT.

V usage is TRBV9 and J usage is TRBJ2-5, with 7 bases matching TRBD1. V gave up 3 bases and J gave up 4 bases; unmatched junction bases: 12. Germline V gives CDR1 SGDLS, CDR2 YYNGEE. The CDR3 runs to 16 residues. The CDR3 protein is CASSGSTGVAGETQYF. Here the CDR3 DNA reads TGTGCCAGCAGCGGATCAACAGGGGTCGCCGGAGAGACCCAGTACTTC.

This clone was seen just once. This rearrangement joins TRBV7-8 to TRBJ2-7; D is undetermined. The CDR3 covers 14 residues. The V and J ends lost 5 bases and 0 bases respectively, with 11 bases between them. Germline assignment: CDR1 SGHVS and CDR2 FQNEAQ. For the CDR3, the DNA is TGTGCCAGCAGCCTTTACAGCAACTCCTACGAGCAGTACTTC. Its translation: CASSLYSNSYEQYF. The full variable domain, its missing parts supplied by reference TRBV7-8 and TRBJ2-7, is GAGVSQSPRYKVAKRGQDVALRCDPISGHVSLFWYQQALGQGPEFLTYFQNEAQLDKSGLPSDRFFAERPEGSVSTLKIQRTQQEDSAVYLCASSLYSNSYEQYFGPGTRLTVT.

The V gene is TRBV5-1, the J gene TRBJ2-3; D is unresolved. CDR1 and CDR2 from the germline V gene are SGHRS and YFSETQ. Trimming cost V 0 bases and J 4 bases, with 15 bases left between them. This CDR3 has 16 amino acids. CDR3 amino acids: CASSLVLSSFPDTQYF. Here the CDR3 DNA reads TGCGCCAGCAGCTTGGTACTGAGTAGCTTCCCAGATACGCAGTATTTT.